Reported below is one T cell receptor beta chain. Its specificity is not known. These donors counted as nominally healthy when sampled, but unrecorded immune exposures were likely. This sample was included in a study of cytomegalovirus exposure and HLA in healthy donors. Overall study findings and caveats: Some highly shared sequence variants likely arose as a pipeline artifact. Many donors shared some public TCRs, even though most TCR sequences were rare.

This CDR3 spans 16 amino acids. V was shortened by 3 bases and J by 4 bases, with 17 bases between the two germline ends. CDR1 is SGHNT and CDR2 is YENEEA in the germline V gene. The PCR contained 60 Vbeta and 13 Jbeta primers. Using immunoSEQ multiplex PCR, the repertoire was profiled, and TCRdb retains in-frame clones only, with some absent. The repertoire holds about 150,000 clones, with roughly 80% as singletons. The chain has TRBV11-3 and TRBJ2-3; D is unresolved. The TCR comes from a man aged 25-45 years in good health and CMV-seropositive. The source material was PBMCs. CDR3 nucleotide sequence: TGTGCCAGCAGCTTGGTACTATCTTATTTGGCAGATACGCAGTATTTT. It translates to CASSLVLSYLADTQYF.